The rows below give T cell receptor beta chains drawn from one sample of a study of blood T cell repertoires in COVID-19. Some clones are missing from TCRdb's copy, which holds only in-frame ones; the method was immunoSEQ multiplex PCR. Seen here are 200,000 to 250,000 clones, 84% observed once, and the top ten hold roughly 21%. The sample consisted of peripheral blood. The source is a young man with active or convalescent COVID-19. Both conserved end residues are part of each CDR3. The order of the fields is V gene, CDR3 protein.

TRBV16 CASSQSPGDMSAQYF
TRBV5-1 CASSFMPGMVDGTGELFF
TRBV6-5 CASSYNLREWDEQFF
TRBV27 CASPKKRWFTEAFF
TRBV19 CASKTLAGDTDTQYF
TRBV9 CASSPSGTLNTGELFF
TRBV28 CASSLFRGGRYEQYF
TRBV12-5 CASGRTGGTTLLTDSYSYEQYF
TRBV30 CAWGPGTGELNTEAFF
TRBV6-5 CASSYSGAGDNYGYTF
TRBV19 CASSIGLAQDEQYF
TRBV6-5 CASSTSTSGKDTQYF
TRBV27 CASSMLRGSNQPQHF
TRBV14 CASSQDIHRGDEKLFF
TRBV28 CASSLVRTGELFF
TRBV27 CASSSRTGGYSNQPQHF
TRBV6-6 CASSYERGGVVGELFF
TRBV7-9 CASSPGIYGYTF
TRBV4-1 CASSLSGTVYNEQFF
TRBV5-5 CASSPPRQGSDEQFF
TRBV12-3/TRBV12-4 CASSFGQNTEAFF
TRBV11-1 CASSPARVNTGELFF